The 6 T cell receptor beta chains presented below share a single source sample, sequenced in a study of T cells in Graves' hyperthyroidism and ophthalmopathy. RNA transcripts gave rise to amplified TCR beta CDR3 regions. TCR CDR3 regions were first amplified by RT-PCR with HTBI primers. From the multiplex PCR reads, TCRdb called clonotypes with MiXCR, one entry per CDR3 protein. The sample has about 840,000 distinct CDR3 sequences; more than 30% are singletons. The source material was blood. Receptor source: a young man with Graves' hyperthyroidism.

CDR3 sequence reads: CASSSPRGGHTGELFF. The DNA for the CDR3 is TGTGCCAGCAGCTCTCCTCGAGGGGGCCACACCGGGGAGCTGTTTTTT. This chain joins TRBV7-9 and TRBJ2-2; 7 positions agree with TRBD1. Per germline, CDR1 SEHNR and CDR2 FQNEAQ (reference sequence). Germline trimming cut 4 bases from V and 3 bases from J; bases unmatched to any gene: 8. The CDR3 has 16 residues.

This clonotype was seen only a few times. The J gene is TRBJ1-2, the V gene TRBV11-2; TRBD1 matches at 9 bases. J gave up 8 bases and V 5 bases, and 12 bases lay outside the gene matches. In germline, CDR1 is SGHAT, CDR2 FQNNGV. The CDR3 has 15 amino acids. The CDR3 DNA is TGTGCCAGCAGCCCTAATGAGGGACAGGGCTGGGGCTACACCTTC. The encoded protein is CASSPNEGQGWGYTF. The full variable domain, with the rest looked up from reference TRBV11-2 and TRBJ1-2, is EAGVAQSPRYKIIEKRQSVAFWCNPISGHATLYWYQQILGQGPKLLIQFQNNGVVDDSQLPKDRFSAERLKGVDSTLKIQPAKLEDSAVYLCASSPNEGQGWGYTFGSGTRLTVV.

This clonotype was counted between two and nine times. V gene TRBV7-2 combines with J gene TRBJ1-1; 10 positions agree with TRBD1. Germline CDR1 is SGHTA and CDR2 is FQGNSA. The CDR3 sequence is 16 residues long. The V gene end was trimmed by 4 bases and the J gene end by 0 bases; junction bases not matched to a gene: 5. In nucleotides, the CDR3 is TGTGCCAGCAGCTACTCGGGGACAGGGGTGAACACTGAAGCTTTCTTT. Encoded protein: CASSYSGTGVNTEAFF.

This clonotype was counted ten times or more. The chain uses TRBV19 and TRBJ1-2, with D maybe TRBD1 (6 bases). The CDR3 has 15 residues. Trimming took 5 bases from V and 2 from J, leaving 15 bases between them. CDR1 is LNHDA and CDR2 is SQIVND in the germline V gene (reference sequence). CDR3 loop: CASSSTRQDNYGYTF. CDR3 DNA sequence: TGTGCCAGTAGTTCCACACGACAGGACAACTATGGCTACACCTTC.

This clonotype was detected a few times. DNA for the CDR3: TGTGCCAGCACCCCGGGCAGGGGATACGAGCAGTACTTC. Translation: CASTPGRGYEQYF. The J gene is TRBJ2-7, the V gene TRBV9; D might be TRBD1 (6 bases). The CDR3 totals 13 residues. Germline loops: CDR1 SGDLS, CDR2 YYNGEE. Trimming removed 6 bases from V and 4 bases from J, with 14 bases in between.

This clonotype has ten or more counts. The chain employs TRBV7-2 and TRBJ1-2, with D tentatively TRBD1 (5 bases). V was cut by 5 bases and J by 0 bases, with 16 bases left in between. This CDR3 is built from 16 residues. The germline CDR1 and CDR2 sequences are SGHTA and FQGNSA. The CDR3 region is CASSPQVGTTNYGYTF. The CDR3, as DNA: TGTGCCAGCAGCCCTCAGGTGGGGACTACTAACTATGGCTACACCTTC.